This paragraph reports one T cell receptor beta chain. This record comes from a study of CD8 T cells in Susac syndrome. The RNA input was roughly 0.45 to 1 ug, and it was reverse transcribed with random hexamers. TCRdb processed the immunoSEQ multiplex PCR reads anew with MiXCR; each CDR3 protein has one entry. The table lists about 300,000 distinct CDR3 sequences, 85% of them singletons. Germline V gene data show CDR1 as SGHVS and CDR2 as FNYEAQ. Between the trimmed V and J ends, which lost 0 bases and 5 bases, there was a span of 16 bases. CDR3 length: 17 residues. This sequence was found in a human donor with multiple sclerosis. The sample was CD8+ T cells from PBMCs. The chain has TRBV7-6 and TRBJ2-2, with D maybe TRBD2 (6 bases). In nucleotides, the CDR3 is TGTGCCAGCAGCTTAGCGCCTAAGGCTAGCGATACCGGGGAGCTGTTTTTT. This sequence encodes CASSLAPKASDTGELFF.